This T cell receptor beta chain was profiled in a study of blood T cells in healthy people across ages. A sample-barcoded 5' primer and a J-beta primer mix were used in a second PCR of roughly 7 to 12 cycles. MiXCR, applied by TCRdb to the 5' RACE reads, yields one record per CDR3 protein. The repertoire holds 1.2 million to 1.5 million distinct CDR3 sequences, with around 59% as singletons. The V gene lost 3 bases and the J gene lost 7 bases, with 15 bases spanning the gap. Germline V gene sequence: CDR1 WSHSY, CDR2 SAAADI. The CDR3 is 14 amino acids. The study's findings and limits: The study found more naive CD4+ cells and higher diversity in long-lived than aged donors.

Concerning this clonotype: Antigen: not known.

The rearrangement uses TRBV10-2 and TRBJ1-2, with D uncertain. Sequencing was performed on blood. The sequence was collected from a young man in good health. CDR3 in DNA: TGCGCCAGCAGTGATTTGGCCAGGCGGGGTGGCTACACCTTC. Amino acid sequence: CASSDLARRGGYTF.